These T cell receptor beta chains were read from a single sample in a study of vaccination and CD4 T cells after COVID-19. One entry per CDR3 protein results from TCRdb running MiXCR on the PCR reads. The table has around 19,000 distinct CDR3 sequences, approximately 41% seen once. What these receptors recognize is not known. Sequenced input: CD4+ T cells from blood, cultured in vitro. These receptors came from a human donor who had recovered from COVID-19. CDR3s include the opening cysteine and the closing phenylalanine or tryptophan. D genes are given only for firm matches. Some rows have no size entry. The others give once, few or many, or a class for an expanded clone.

.,.,TRBJ1-6,TRBV6-5,CASSYERSPLHF,TGTGCCAGCAGTTACGAGAGGTCACCCCTCCACTTT
.,.,TRBJ2-1,TRBV28,CASSFLETEQFF,TGTGCCAGCAGTTTCCTAGAAACTGAGCAGTTCTTC
TRBD1,.,TRBJ1-5,TRBV2,CASNRGANQPQHF,TGTGCCAGCAACAGGGGGGCCAATCAGCCCCAGCATTTT
.,.,TRBJ2-1,TRBV24-1,CATQNVPGRQDSNEQFF,TGTGCCACCCAGAACGTGCCGGGGCGGCAGGACTCCAATGAGCAGTTCTTC
TRBD1,.,TRBJ1-1,TRBV20-1,CSATGTGGWRSEAFF,TGCAGTGCAACCGGGACAGGGGGCTGGCGGTCTGAAGCTTTCTTT
.,few,TRBJ1-1,TRBV19,CASSNLWGSLTGTEAFF,TGTGCCAGTAGTAACCTCTGGGGCTCCCTAACGGGCACTGAAGCTTTCTTT
.,few,TRBJ2-3,TRBV7-9,CASSLFDRRITDTQYF,TGTGCCAGCAGCTTATTTGACAGACGAATAACAGATACGCAGTATTTT
TRBD2,.,TRBJ2-1,TRBV19,CASSMRAGDEQFF,TGTGCCAGTAGTATGCGAGCGGGAGACGAGCAGTTCTTC
TRBD1,few,TRBJ2-7,TRBV6-5,CASSYNDRGDYEQYF,TGTGCCAGCAGTTACAACGACAGGGGAGACTACGAGCAGTACTTC
.,few,TRBJ2-6,TRBV2,CASSRRSGPSVANVLTF,TGTGCCAGCAGTCGACGATCGGGACCCTCCGTGGCCAACGTCCTGACTTTC
.,few,TRBJ1-5,TRBV28,CASSSVQFGQPQHF,TGTGCCAGCAGTTCCGTCCAGTTCGGCCAGCCCCAGCATTTT
TRBD2,few,TRBJ2-1,TRBV24-1,CATSDLTLAGGVNEQFF,TGTGCCACCAGTGATTTAACCCTAGCGGGAGGTGTAAATGAGCAGTTCTTC
TRBD2,few,TRBJ2-7,TRBV20-1,CSAQSTSAYSYEQYF,TGCAGTGCTCAATCAACTAGCGCTTACTCCTACGAGCAGTACTTC
.,.,TRBJ1-1,TRBV5-5,CASSPLGEVEAFF,TGTGCCAGCAGCCCCCTAGGTGAGGTTGAAGCTTTCTTT
.,.,TRBJ2-2,TRBV7-9,CASSFVDRAGELFF,TGTGCCAGCAGCTTTGTAGATAGGGCCGGGGAGCTGTTTTTT
.,few,TRBJ2-7,TRBV27,CASRSLQGGAYEQYF,TGTGCCAGCAGGAGCTTACAGGGAGGTGCCTACGAGCAGTACTTC
TRBD1,few,TRBJ1-5,TRBV7-9,CASSSGQRLKPQHF,TGTGCCAGCAGCTCGGGACAGCGCTTGAAGCCCCAGCATTTT
.,.,TRBJ1-5,TRBV19,CASSTQAGRNQPQHF,TGTGCCAGTAGCACCCAGGCCGGCCGCAATCAGCCCCAGCATTTT
.,.,TRBJ2-5,TRBV2,CASSVDSPTLAETQYF,TGTGCCAGCAGTGTAGACTCCCCGACATTAGCTGAGACCCAGTACTTC
.,.,TRBJ1-1,TRBV20-1,CSARDVPGLNTEAFF,TGCAGTGCTAGAGATGTCCCAGGGTTGAACACTGAAGCTTTCTTT
.,.,TRBJ2-5,TRBV6-1,CASTRRDQETQYF,TGTGCCAGCACGCGCAGGGACCAAGAGACCCAGTACTTC
TRBD1,.,TRBJ1-1,TRBV2,CASSVDRGTEAFF,TGTGCCAGCAGCGTGGACAGGGGGACTGAAGCTTTCTTT
TRBD1,few,TRBJ2-7,TRBV6-1,CASSESSGGANEQYF,TGTGCCAGCAGTGAAAGTTCAGGGGGCGCGAACGAGCAGTACTTC
.,.,TRBJ2-2,TRBV20-1,CSAREVSQGTGELFF,TGCAGTGCTAGAGAGGTTAGCCAGGGAACCGGGGAGCTGTTTTTT
.,few,TRBJ1-2,TRBV2,CASSLREGDGYTF,TGTGCCAGCAGCCTCAGGGAAGGGGATGGCTACACCTTC
TRBD2,.,TRBJ2-7,TRBV5-4,CATGREGLLEQYF,TGTGCCACGGGGCGGGAGGGCCTGCTCGAGCAGTACTTC
.,few,TRBJ1-1,TRBV6-1,CASSPVRVGTEAFF,TGTGCCAGCAGCCCGGTGCGGGTTGGGACTGAAGCTTTCTTT
TRBD1,.,TRBJ1-6,TRBV6-1,CASGPGQGYSPLHF,TGTGCCAGCGGGCCGGGACAGGGGTATTCACCCCTCCACTTT
TRBD1,few,TRBJ1-2,TRBV5-1,CASSPKEADRAGGYGYTF,TGCGCCAGCAGCCCGAAGGAAGCTGACAGGGCAGGGGGCTATGGCTACACCTTC
.,.,TRBJ2-3,TRBV19,CASSIAGFGTDTQYF,TGTGCCAGTAGTATCGCAGGGTTCGGCACAGATACGCAGTATTTT
.,.,TRBJ2-7,TRBV6-5,CASSYSHPRTGYYEQYF,TGTGCCAGCAGTTACTCCCATCCTAGAACAGGGTACTACGAGCAGTACTTC
.,.,TRBJ1-2,TRBV7-8,CASSSGRVTNYGYTF,TGTGCCAGCAGCTCGGGCAGAGTAACCAACTATGGCTACACCTTC
.,.,TRBJ2-7,TRBV28,CASSLQNYEQYF,TGTGCCAGCAGTTTACAGAACTACGAGCAGTACTTC
TRBD1,.,TRBJ1-6,TRBV20-1,CSARPETGVSPLHF,TGCAGTGCCCGGCCCGAGACAGGGGTTTCACCCCTCCACTTT
.,.,TRBJ1-3,TRBV20-1,CSARDSWLGNTIYF,TGCAGTGCTAGAGATTCTTGGCTCGGAAACACCATATATTTT
.,.,TRBJ2-5,TRBV25-1,CASSEFGEETQYF,TGTGCCAGCAGTGAATTCGGGGAAGAGACCCAGTACTTC
.,.,TRBJ2-3,TRBV7-9,CASSLQTGAGTDTQYF,TGTGCCAGCAGCTTACAAACGGGAGCGGGCACAGATACGCAGTATTTT
TRBD2,.,TRBJ2-1,TRBV20-1,CSARVGAGEGSTYNEQFF,TGCAGTGCTAGAGTCGGCGCGGGAGAAGGCTCAACCTACAATGAGCAGTTCTTC
.,few,TRBJ1-1,TRBV28,CASSLHGFTEAFF,TGTGCCAGCAGTTTACATGGGTTTACTGAAGCTTTCTTT
.,.,TRBJ2-7,TRBV4-1,CASSQSGRTAYDQYF,TGCGCCAGCAGCCAATCGGGTAGGACTGCCTACGACCAGTACTTC
TRBD1,few,TRBJ1-6,TRBV10-3,CAISRTGTEGSPLHF,TGTGCCATCAGTAGAACCGGGACAGAAGGTTCACCCCTCCACTTT
TRBD1,.,TRBJ1-6,TRBV4-1,CASSQGDRGPSPLHF,TGCGCCAGCAGCCAAGGGGACAGGGGGCCTTCACCCCTCCACTTT
TRBD2,few,TRBJ2-1,TRBV20-1,CSATPLGGGTYNEQFF,TGCAGTGCTACCCCCCTTGGGGGAGGGACCTACAATGAGCAGTTCTTC
.,few,TRBJ2-7,TRBV7-2,CASSRRTQSSYEQYF,TGTGCCAGCAGCCGAAGGACCCAAAGCTCCTACGAGCAGTACTTC
.,.,TRBJ2-5,TRBV5-4,CASRLRSGASETQYF,TGTGCCAGCCGACTGCGAAGCGGAGCCTCAGAGACCCAGTACTTC
.,.,TRBJ1-5,TRBV6-5,CASSSDRTYLNQPQHF,TGTGCCAGCAGTTCTGACAGGACCTACTTAAATCAGCCCCAGCATTTT
.,.,TRBJ2-3,TRBV10-3,CAITPGTSTDTQYF,TGTGCCATCACTCCCGGGACTAGCACAGATACGCAGTATTTT
.,once,TRBJ2-1,TRBV20-1,CSARDLRGGPSYNEQFF,TGCAGTGCTAGAGATCTACGTGGAGGGCCGAGCTACAATGAGCAGTTCTTC
.,.,TRBJ1-5,TRBV6-2/TRBV6-3,CASSLSHSYNQPQHF,TGTGCCAGCAGCCTCAGCCACAGTTACAATCAGCCCCAGCATTTT
TRBD1,.,TRBJ2-2,TRBV10-3,CASSLPPGGPNTGELFF,TGTGCCAGCAGTTTACCTCCAGGGGGCCCGAACACCGGGGAGCTGTTTTTT